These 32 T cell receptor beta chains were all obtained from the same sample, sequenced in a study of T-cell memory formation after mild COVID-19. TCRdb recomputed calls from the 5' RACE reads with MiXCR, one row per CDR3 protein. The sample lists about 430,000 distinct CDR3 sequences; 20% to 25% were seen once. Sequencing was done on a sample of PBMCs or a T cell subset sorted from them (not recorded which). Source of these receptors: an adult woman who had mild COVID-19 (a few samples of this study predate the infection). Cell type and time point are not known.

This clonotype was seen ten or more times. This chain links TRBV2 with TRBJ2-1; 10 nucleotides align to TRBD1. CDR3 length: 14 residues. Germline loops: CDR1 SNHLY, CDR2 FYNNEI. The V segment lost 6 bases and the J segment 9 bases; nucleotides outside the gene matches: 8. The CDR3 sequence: CASRKDRGPGEQFF. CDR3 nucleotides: TGTGCCAGCAGGAAAGACAGGGGGCCGGGTGAGCAGTTCTTC.

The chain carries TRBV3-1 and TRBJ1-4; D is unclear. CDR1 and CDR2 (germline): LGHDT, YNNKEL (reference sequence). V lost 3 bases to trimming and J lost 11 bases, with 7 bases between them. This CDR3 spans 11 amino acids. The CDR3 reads CASSQSDKLFF. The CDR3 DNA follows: TGTGCCAGCAGCCAGTCAGACAAACTGTTTTTT. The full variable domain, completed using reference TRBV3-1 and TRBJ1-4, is DTAVSQTPKYLVTQMGNDKSIKCEQNLGHDTMYWYKQDSKKFLKIMFSYNNKELIINETVPNRFSPKSPDKAHLNLHINSLELGDSAVYFCASSQSDKLFFGSGTQLSVL.

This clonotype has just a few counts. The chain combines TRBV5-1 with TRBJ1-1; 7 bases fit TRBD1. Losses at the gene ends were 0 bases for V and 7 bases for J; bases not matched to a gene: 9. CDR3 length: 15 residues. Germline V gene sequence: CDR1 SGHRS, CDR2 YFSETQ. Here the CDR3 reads CASSLAPARGVEAFF. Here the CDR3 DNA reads TGCGCCAGCAGCTTGGCTCCCGCCAGGGGGGTTGAAGCTTTCTTT.

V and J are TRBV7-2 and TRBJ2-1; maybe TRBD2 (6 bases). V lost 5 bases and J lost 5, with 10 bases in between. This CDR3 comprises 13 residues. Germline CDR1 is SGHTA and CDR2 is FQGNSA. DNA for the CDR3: TGTGCCAGCAGCCCTCGACTAGACAATGAGCAGTTCTTC. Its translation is CASSPRLDNEQFF. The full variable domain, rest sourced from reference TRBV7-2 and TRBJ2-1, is GAGVSQSPSNKVTEKGKDVELRCDPISGHTALYWYRQSLGQGLEFLIYFQGNSAPDKSGLPSDRFSAERTGGSVSTLTIQRTQQEDSAVYLCASSPRLDNEQFFGPGTRLTVL.

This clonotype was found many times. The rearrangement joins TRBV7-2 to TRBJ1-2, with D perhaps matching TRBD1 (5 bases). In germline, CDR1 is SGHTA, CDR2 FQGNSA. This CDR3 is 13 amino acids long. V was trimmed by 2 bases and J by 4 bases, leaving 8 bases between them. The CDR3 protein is CASSLQGAYGYTF. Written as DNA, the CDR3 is TGTGCCAGCAGCTTACAGGGAGCCTATGGCTACACCTTC.

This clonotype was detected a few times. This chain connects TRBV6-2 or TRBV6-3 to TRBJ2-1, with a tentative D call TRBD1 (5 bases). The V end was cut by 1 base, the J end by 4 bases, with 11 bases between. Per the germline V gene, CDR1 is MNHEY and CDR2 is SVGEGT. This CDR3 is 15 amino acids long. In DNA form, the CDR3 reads TGTGCCAGCAGTTACTTTTTTGACAGTTACAATGAGCAGTTCTTC. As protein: CASSYFFDSYNEQFF.

CDR3 nucleotides: TGTGCCAGCAGTTTAGTAGGGGAAAGCAATCAGCCCCAGCATTTT. The encoded protein is CASSLVGESNQPQHF. The chain uses TRBV12-3 or TRBV12-4 and TRBJ1-5; D possibly corresponds to TRBD1 (5 bases). This CDR3 is 15 amino acids long. V lost 1 base and J 1 base, leaving 8 bases between the germline ends.

As DNA, the CDR3 is TGTGCCAGCAGCGTTGGGGGGCAAGGCACTGAAGCTTTCTTT. As protein: CASSVGGQGTEAFF. V and J are TRBV9 and TRBJ1-1, with D possibly TRBD1 on 6 matching bases. Germline CDR1 SGDLS, CDR2 YYNGEE. This CDR3 has 14 residues. Trimming took 2 bases from V and 4 from J, leaving 12 bases between them.

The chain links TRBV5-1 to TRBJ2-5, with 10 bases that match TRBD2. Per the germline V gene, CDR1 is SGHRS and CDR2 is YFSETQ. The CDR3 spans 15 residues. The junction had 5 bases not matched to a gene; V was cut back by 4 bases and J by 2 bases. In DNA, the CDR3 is TGCGCCAGCAGCCTAGCGGGAGAGGGGCAAGAGACCCAGTACTTC. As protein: CASSLAGEGQETQYF.

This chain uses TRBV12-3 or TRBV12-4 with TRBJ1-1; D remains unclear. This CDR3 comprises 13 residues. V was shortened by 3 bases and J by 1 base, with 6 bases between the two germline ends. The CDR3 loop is CASSFVGNTEAFF. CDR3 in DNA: TGTGCCAGCAGTTTTGTTGGGAACACTGAAGCTTTCTTT.

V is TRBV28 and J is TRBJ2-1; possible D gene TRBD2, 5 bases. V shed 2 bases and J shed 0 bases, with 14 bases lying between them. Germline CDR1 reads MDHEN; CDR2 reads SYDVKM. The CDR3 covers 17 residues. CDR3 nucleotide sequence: TGTGCCAGCAGTTTAAGGCTAGCTTATGACTCCTACAATGAGCAGTTCTTC. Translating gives CASSLRLAYDSYNEQFF.

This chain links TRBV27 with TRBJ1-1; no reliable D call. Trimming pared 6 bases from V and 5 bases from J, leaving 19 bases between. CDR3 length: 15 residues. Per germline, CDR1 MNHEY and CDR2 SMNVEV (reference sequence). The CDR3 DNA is TGTGCCAGCAGATCGACGCTTGAGGCCTATACTGAAGCTTTCTTT. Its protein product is CASRSTLEAYTEAFF.

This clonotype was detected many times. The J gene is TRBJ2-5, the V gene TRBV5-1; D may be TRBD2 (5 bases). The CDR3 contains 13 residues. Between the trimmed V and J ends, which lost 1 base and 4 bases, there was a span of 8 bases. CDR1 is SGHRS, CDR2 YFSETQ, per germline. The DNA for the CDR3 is TGCGCCAGCAGCTTGTCCGGAGGAGAGACCCAGTACTTC. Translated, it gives CASSLSGGETQYF.

The CDR3: CASSVGQEETQYF. The CDR3, as DNA: TGTGCCAGCAGCGTAGGACAAGAGGAGACCCAGTACTTC. This chain joins TRBV9 and TRBJ2-5; no reliable D call. Trimming pared 0 bases from V and 5 bases from J, leaving 8 bases between. The germline V gene encodes CDR1 SGDLS and CDR2 YYNGEE. The CDR3 totals 13 residues.

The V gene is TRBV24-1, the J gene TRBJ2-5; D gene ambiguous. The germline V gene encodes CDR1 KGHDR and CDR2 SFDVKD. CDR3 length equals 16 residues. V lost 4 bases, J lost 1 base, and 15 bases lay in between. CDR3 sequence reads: CATSDRLTISQETQYF. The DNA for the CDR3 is TGTGCCACCAGTGACCGACTCACGATATCCCAAGAGACCCAGTACTTC.

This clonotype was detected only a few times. The CDR3 DNA reads TGTGCCAGCAGTTTAACAGGCCCCGGGGAGCTGTTTTTT. Its translation: CASSLTGPGELFF. The chain couples TRBV12-3 or TRBV12-4 to TRBJ2-2; D might be TRBD1 (5 bases). The germline V and J ends were trimmed by 2 bases and 6 bases, with 7 bases remaining between them. The CDR3 is 13 amino acids.

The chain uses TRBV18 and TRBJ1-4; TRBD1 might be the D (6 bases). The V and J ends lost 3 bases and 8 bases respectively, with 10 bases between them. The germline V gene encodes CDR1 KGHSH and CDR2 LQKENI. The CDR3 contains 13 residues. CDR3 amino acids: CASSPEQGEKLFF. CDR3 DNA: TGTGCCAGCTCACCGGAGCAGGGGGAAAAACTGTTTTTT.

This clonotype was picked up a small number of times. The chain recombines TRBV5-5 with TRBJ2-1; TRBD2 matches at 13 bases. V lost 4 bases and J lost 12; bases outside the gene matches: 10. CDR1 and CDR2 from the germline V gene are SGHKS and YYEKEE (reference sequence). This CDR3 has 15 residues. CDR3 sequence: CASSGLAGVTVGQFF. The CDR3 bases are TGTGCCAGCAGCGGACTAGCGGGAGTTACGGTAGGGCAGTTCTTC.

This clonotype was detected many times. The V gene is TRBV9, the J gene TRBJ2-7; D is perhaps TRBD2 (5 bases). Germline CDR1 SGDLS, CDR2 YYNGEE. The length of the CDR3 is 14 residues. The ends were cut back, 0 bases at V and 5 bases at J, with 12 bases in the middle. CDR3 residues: CASSVGGLGNEQYF. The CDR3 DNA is TGTGCCAGCAGCGTAGGAGGGCTTGGCAACGAGCAGTACTTC.

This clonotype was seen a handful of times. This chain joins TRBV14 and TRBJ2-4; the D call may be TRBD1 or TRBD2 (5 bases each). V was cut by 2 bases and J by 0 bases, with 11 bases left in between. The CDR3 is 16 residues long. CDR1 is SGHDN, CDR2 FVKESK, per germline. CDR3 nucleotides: TGTGCCAGCAGCCAAAGAGGGGCACTAGCCAAAAACATTCAGTACTTC. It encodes CASSQRGALAKNIQYF.

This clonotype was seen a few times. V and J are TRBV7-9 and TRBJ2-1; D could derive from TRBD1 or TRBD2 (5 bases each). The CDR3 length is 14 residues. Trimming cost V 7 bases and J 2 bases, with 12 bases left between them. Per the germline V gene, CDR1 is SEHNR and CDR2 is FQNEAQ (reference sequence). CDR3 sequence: CASIPGPPYNEQFF. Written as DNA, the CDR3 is TGTGCCAGCATCCCGGGACCCCCCTACAATGAGCAGTTCTTC.

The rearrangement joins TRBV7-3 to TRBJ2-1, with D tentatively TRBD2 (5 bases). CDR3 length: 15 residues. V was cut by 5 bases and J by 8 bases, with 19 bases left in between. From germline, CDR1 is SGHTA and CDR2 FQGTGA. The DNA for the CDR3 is TGTGCCAGCAGCCCGGGGTTCCGGAGAACCGATGAGCAGTTCTTC. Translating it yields CASSPGFRRTDEQFF.

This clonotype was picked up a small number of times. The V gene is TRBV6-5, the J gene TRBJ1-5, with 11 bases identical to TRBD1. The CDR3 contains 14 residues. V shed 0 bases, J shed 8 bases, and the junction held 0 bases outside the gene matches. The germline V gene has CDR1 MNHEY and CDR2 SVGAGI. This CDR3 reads CASSYSGQGEPQHF. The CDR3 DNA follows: TGTGCCAGCAGTTACTCGGGACAGGGGGAGCCCCAGCATTTT.

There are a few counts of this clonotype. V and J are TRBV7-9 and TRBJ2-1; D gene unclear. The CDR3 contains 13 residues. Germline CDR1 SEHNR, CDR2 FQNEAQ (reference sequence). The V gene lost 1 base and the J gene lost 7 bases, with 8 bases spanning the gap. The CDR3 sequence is CASSLVSENEQFF. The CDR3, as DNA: TGTGCCAGCAGCTTAGTGTCCGAGAATGAGCAGTTCTTC.

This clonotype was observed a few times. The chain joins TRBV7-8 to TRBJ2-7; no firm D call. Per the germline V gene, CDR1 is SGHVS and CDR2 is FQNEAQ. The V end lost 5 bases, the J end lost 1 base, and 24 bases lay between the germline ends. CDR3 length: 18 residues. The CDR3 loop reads CASSPKRINPLSSYEQYF. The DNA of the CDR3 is TGTGCCAGCAGCCCAAAGCGAATAAACCCTCTTTCGTCCTACGAGCAGTACTTC. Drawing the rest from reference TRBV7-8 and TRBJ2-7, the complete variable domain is GAGVSQSPRYKVAKRGQDVALRCDPISGHVSLFWYQQALGQGPEFLTYFQNEAQLDKSGLPSDRFFAERPEGSVSTLKIQRTQQEDSAVYLCASSPKRINPLSSYEQYFGPGTRLTVT.

In DNA form, the CDR3 reads TGTGCCATCAGTGAGATAGGAGGGACAAAATCTAACTATGGCTACACCTTC. It codes for CAISEIGGTKSNYGYTF. The chain recombines TRBV10-3 with TRBJ1-2, with a possible D match to TRBD1 (6 bases). With 2 bases removed from V and 0 bases from J, the gap between germline ends came to 16 bases. Germline V gene lookup returns CDR1 ENHRY and CDR2 SYGVKD. CDR3 length: 17 amino acids.

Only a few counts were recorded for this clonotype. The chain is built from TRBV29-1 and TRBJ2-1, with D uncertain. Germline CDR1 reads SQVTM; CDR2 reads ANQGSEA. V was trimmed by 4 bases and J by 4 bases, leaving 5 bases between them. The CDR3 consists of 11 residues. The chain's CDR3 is CSVVIYNEQFF. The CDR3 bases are TGCAGCGTTGTAATTTACAATGAGCAGTTCTTC.

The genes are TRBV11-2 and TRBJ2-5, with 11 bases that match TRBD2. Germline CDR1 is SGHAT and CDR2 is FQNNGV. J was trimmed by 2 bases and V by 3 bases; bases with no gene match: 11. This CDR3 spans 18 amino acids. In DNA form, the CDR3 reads TGTGCCAGCAGCTTTCGGGCAAAGACTAGCGGGAAGCAAGAGACCCAGTACTTC. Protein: CASSFRAKTSGKQETQYF. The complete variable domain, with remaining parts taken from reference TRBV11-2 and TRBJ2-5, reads EAGVAQSPRYKIIEKRQSVAFWCNPISGHATLYWYQQILGQGPKLLIQFQNNGVVDDSQLPKDRFSAERLKGVDSTLKIQPAKLEDSAVYLCASSFRAKTSGKQETQYFGPGTRLLVL.

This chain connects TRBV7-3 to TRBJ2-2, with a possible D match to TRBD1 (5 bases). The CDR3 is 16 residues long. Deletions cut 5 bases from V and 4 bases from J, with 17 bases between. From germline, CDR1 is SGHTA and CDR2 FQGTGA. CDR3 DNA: TGTGCCAGCAGCACCCAAGGGGTCCCGGGCACCGGGGAGCTGTTTTTT. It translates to CASSTQGVPGTGELFF.

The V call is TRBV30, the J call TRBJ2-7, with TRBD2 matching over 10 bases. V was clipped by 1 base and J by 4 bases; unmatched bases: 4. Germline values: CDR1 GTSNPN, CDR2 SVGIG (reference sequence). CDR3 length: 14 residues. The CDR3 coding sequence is TGTGCCTGGAGTGAAATAGCGGGGGGTTACGAGCAGTACTTC. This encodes CAWSEIAGGYEQYF.

The CDR3 DNA sequence: TGTGCCAGCAGCCATGGGGGAGCCCAGCATTTT. Protein product: CASSHGGAQHF. This chain links TRBV6-5 with TRBJ1-5; a possible D gene is TRBD1 (5 bases). This CDR3 is built from 11 residues. The V end lost 6 bases, the J end lost 11 bases, and 11 bases lay between the germline ends. The germline V gene has CDR1 MNHEY and CDR2 SVGAGI.

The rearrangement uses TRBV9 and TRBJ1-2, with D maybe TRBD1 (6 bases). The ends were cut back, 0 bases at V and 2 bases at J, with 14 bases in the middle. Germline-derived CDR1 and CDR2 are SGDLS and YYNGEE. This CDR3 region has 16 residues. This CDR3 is CASSVDGTSKNYGYTF. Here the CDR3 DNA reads TGTGCCAGCAGCGTAGACGGGACAAGCAAAAACTATGGCTACACCTTC. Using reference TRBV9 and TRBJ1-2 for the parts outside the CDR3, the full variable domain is DSGVTQTPKHLITATGQRVTLRCSPRSGDLSVYWYQQSLDQGLQFLIQYYNGEERAKGNILERFSAQQFPDLHSELNLSSLELGDSALYFCASSVDGTSKNYGYTFGSGTRLTVV.